Following are 5 T cell receptor beta chains from one sample sequenced in a study of blood T cell repertoires in COVID-19. Only in-frame clones appear in the TCRdb table, and some are missing; sequencing was by immunoSEQ multiplex PCR. The repertoire holds 400,000 to 550,000 clones, with 87% as singletons. The sequenced sample consisted of PBMCs or T cells enriched from blood (not recorded which). The receptors come from a woman aged 18-29 years with acute COVID-19.

The chain has TRBV10-3 and TRBJ2-3; 7 bases map to TRBD1. The CDR3 extends over 15 amino acids. The germline CDR1 and CDR2 sequences are ENHRY and SYGVKD. Trimming took 6 bases from V and 4 from J; bases not matched to a gene: 10. CDR3 coding DNA: TGTGCCATCAGAGGGACAGCCGTAAGTGCAGATACGCAGTATTTT. Translation gives CAIRGTAVSADTQYF.

This chain's CDR3 is CASSLAHLDGYTF. The CDR3 DNA follows: TGTGCCAGCAGCTTGGCTCACCTAGATGGCTACACCTTC. The V gene is TRBV5-6, the J gene TRBJ1-2, with D hard to call. The CDR3 covers 13 residues. CDR1 is SGHDT, CDR2 YYEEEE, per germline. Trimming cost V 0 bases and J 6 bases, with 9 bases left between them.

J is TRBJ1-1 and V is TRBV5-1, with D perhaps matching TRBD1 (6 bases). The V end was cut by 5 bases, the J end by 4 bases, with 12 bases between. Germline V gene lookup returns CDR1 SGHRS and CDR2 YFSETQ. CDR3 length: 13 amino acids. CDR3 sequence: CASRATGSTEAFF. The DNA for the CDR3 is TGCGCCAGCAGAGCGACAGGATCCACTGAAGCTTTCTTT.

The V gene is TRBV5-1, the J gene TRBJ2-6, with TRBD1 as a possible D gene (5 bases). Looked up from germline, CDR1 is SGHRS and CDR2 is YFSETQ. The CDR3 is made up of 13 amino acids. The ends were cut back, 1 base at V and 9 bases at J, with 8 bases in the middle. CDR3 amino acids: CASSLQGGNVLTF. The CDR3 nucleotides read TGCGCCAGCAGCTTGCAGGGTGGCAACGTCCTGACTTTC.

The CDR3 nucleotides are TGCAGCGCCACGGACAGGGGGCTTGATGGCTACACCTTC. This gives the protein CSATDRGLDGYTF. The chain combines TRBV29-1 with TRBJ1-2; 11 positions match TRBD1. Per germline, CDR1 SQVTM and CDR2 ANQGSEA. V lost 7 bases, J lost 6 bases, and 7 bases stayed unmatched. The CDR3 spans 13 residues.